A selection of T cell receptor beta chains follows, all from one sample in a study of Graves' ophthalmopathy and Graves' hyperthyroidism. Each CDR3 protein is one row after TCRdb ran MiXCR on the multiplex PCR reads. There are about 220,000 distinct CDR3 sequences in the sample; roughly 21% occur only once, and approximately 40% lies in the top ten. The sample taken for sequencing was peripheral blood. The receptors come from a woman in her 50s with Graves' ophthalmopathy. CDR3s include the opening cysteine and the closing phenylalanine or tryptophan. A D gene is named only where the DNA matches it firmly. Clone size, where shown, is once, few, many, or a class for clones that have expanded.

J gene: TRBJ1-2
clone size: NA
D gene: TRBD1
V gene: TRBV6-2/TRBV6-3
CDR3 DNA: TGTGCCAGCAGTTACCCAGGGGGCGCGAATGGCTACACCTTC
CDR3 protein: CASSYPGGANGYTF

J gene: TRBJ1-6
clone size: many
D gene: NA
V gene: TRBV20-1
CDR3 DNA: TGCAGTGCTAGAGACCGGCAGGGCGGCTCACCCCTCCACTTT
CDR3 protein: CSARDRQGGSPLHF

J gene: TRBJ1-3
clone size: NA
D gene: NA
V gene: TRBV5-6
CDR3 DNA: TGTGCCAGCAGCTTCCGGGCCCCTGGAAACACCATATATTTT
CDR3 protein: CASSFRAPGNTIYF

J gene: TRBJ2-7
clone size: few
D gene: NA
V gene: TRBV7-2
CDR3 DNA: TGTGCCAGCAGCTTAGGTCCTTTTTACGAGCAGTACTTC
CDR3 protein: CASSLGPFYEQYF

J gene: TRBJ1-5
clone size: many
D gene: NA
V gene: TRBV11-2
CDR3 DNA: TGTGCCAGCAGCACCACCAACAGGGCAGTAACCAATCAGCCCCAGCATTTT
CDR3 protein: CASSTTNRAVTNQPQHF

J gene: TRBJ1-1
clone size: many
D gene: NA
V gene: TRBV29-1
CDR3 DNA: TGCAGCGTTGAGACAGTGAAGAACACTGAAGCTTTCTTT
CDR3 protein: CSVETVKNTEAFF

J gene: TRBJ2-6
clone size: many
D gene: NA
V gene: TRBV5-1
CDR3 DNA: TGCGCCAGCCAGGGTGGAGTTATTCCCGGGGCCAACGTCCTGACTTTC
CDR3 protein: CASQGGVIPGANVLTF

J gene: TRBJ1-5
clone size: NA
D gene: NA
V gene: TRBV2
CDR3 DNA: TGTGCCAGCAGTGAACAGCGTCAGCCGAATCAGCCCCAGCATTTT
CDR3 protein: CASSEQRQPNQPQHF

J gene: TRBJ2-7
clone size: many
D gene: TRBD1
V gene: TRBV10-2
CDR3 DNA: TGCGCCCGCAACCCCCGGGACAGATCCTACGAGCAGTACTTC
CDR3 protein: CARNPRDRSYEQYF

J gene: TRBJ2-5
clone size: many
D gene: TRBD2
V gene: TRBV6-1
CDR3 DNA: TGTGCCAGCAGTGAAAGTCATAGCGGGAGGGAGACCCAGTACTTC
CDR3 protein: CASSESHSGRETQYF

J gene: TRBJ1-2
clone size: many
D gene: TRBD1
V gene: TRBV12-5
CDR3 DNA: TGTGCTAGTGGTCCAGGGGGCGGCGCTGGCTACACCTTC
CDR3 protein: CASGPGGGAGYTF

J gene: TRBJ2-7
clone size: many
D gene: NA
V gene: TRBV19
CDR3 DNA: TGTGCCAGTAGTATTAGGTGGGAGACGGGGGAGCAGTACTTC
CDR3 protein: CASSIRWETGEQYF

J gene: TRBJ1-5
clone size: many
D gene: NA
V gene: TRBV27
CDR3 DNA: TGTGCCAGCAGTCAGGGTCAGGCTGGCAATCAGCCCCAGCATTTT
CDR3 protein: CASSQGQAGNQPQHF

J gene: TRBJ1-1
clone size: many
D gene: NA
V gene: TRBV12-5
CDR3 DNA: TGTGCTAGTGGTTTGGTACGGGCAGGGAAATCGGACACTGAAGCTTTCTTT
CDR3 protein: CASGLVRAGKSDTEAFF

J gene: TRBJ2-7
clone size: many
D gene: NA
V gene: TRBV9
CDR3 DNA: TGTGCCAGCAGCCTCCATACGGGGCCTGAATACGAGCAGTACTTC
CDR3 protein: CASSLHTGPEYEQYF

J gene: TRBJ1-2
clone size: many
D gene: NA
V gene: TRBV7-2
CDR3 DNA: TGTGCCAGCAGCCTTACAGGGATGAGTTTGAGCGGCTACACCTTC
CDR3 protein: CASSLTGMSLSGYTF

J gene: TRBJ1-2
clone size: many
D gene: NA
V gene: TRBV28
CDR3 DNA: TGTGCCAGCAGTTCCTTTAACGACTTTGGCTACACCTTC
CDR3 protein: CASSSFNDFGYTF

J gene: TRBJ2-7
clone size: many
D gene: TRBD2
V gene: TRBV18
CDR3 DNA: TGTGCCAGCTCACCCGGACTAGCGGGACACGAGCAGTACTTC
CDR3 protein: CASSPGLAGHEQYF

J gene: TRBJ2-7
clone size: many
D gene: NA
V gene: TRBV12-3/TRBV12-4
CDR3 DNA: TGTGCCAGCAGTCCAACACTAGCTGGAGTTGTTTACGAGCAGTACTTC
CDR3 protein: CASSPTLAGVVYEQYF

J gene: TRBJ2-2
clone size: NA
D gene: TRBD1
V gene: TRBV29-1
CDR3 DNA: TGCAGCGCCTCAAACAGGGGGCGGGTCGGGGAGCTGTTTTTT
CDR3 protein: CSASNRGRVGELFF

J gene: TRBJ2-2
clone size: many
D gene: TRBD1
V gene: TRBV5-1
CDR3 DNA: TGCGCCAGCAGCCGGACAGGGGAGAACACCGGGGAGCTGTTTTTT
CDR3 protein: CASSRTGENTGELFF

J gene: TRBJ1-5
clone size: many
D gene: NA
V gene: TRBV6-2/TRBV6-3
CDR3 DNA: TGTGCCAGCAGTCCCGACACGAGGAAGGGTCAGCCCCAGCATTTT
CDR3 protein: CASSPDTRKGQPQHF

J gene: TRBJ1-1
clone size: NA
D gene: TRBD1
V gene: TRBV6-1
CDR3 DNA: TGTGCCACCCGCGAGACAGGGGGCCGGTCTGAAGCTTTCTTT
CDR3 protein: CATRETGGRSEAFF

J gene: TRBJ2-1
clone size: many
D gene: TRBD2
V gene: TRBV27
CDR3 DNA: TGTGCCAGCAGCCGGTCCACGGGACTAGCGGGAGTGATAGGAAAGTTCTTC
CDR3 protein: CASSRSTGLAGVIGKFF

J gene: TRBJ1-1
clone size: many
D gene: NA
V gene: TRBV7-6
CDR3 DNA: TGTGCCAGCAGCGCCCTTGTTAGTGAAGCTTTCTTT
CDR3 protein: CASSALVSEAFF

J gene: TRBJ1-2
clone size: few
D gene: NA
V gene: TRBV28
CDR3 DNA: TGTGCCATCGTGGAAGAAACTTTCGGCTACACCTTC
CDR3 protein: CAIVEETFGYTF

J gene: TRBJ1-1
clone size: many
D gene: NA
V gene: TRBV6-1
CDR3 DNA: TGTGCCAGCAGGAAGGACGCCGCCCAGGGGGCTTTCTTT
CDR3 protein: CASRKDAAQGAFF